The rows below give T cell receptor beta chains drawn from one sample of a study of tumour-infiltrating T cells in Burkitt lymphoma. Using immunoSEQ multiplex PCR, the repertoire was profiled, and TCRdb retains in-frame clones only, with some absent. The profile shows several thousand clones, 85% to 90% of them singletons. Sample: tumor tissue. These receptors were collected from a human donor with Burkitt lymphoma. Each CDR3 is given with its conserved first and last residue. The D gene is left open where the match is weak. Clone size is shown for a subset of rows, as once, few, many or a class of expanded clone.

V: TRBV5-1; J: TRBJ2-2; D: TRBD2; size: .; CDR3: CASTSGGTLYGGELFF; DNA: TGCGCCAGCACAAGCGGGGGGACCTTATACGGCGGGGAGCTGTTTTTT
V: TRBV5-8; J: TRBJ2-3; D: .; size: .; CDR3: CASSPPYTDTQYF; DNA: TGTGCCAGCAGCCCACCCTACACAGATACGCAGTATTTT
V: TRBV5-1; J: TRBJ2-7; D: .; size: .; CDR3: CASSLGFSGGYEQYF; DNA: TGCGCCAGCAGCTTGGGGTTTTCAGGGGGGTACGAGCAGTACTTC
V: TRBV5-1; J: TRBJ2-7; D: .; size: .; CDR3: CASSLEGGSSYEQYF; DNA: TGCGCCAGCAGCTTGGAAGGGGGGAGCTCCTACGAGCAGTACTTC
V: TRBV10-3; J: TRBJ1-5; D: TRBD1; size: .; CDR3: CAISESIGQGSQPQHF; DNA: TGTGCCATCAGTGAGTCAATCGGACAGGGGAGTCAGCCCCAGCATTTT
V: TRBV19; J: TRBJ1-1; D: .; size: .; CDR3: CASSQGLGPAYTAFF; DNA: TGTGCCAGTAGCCAAGGTCTGGGGCCCGCGTATACAGCTTTCTTT
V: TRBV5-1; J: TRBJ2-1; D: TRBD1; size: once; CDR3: CASSLGGTGANEQFF; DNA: TGCGCCAGCAGCTTGGGAGGGACAGGGGCCAATGAGCAGTTCTTC
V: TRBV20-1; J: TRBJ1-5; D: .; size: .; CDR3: CSARADQPQHF; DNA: TGCAGTGCTAGAGCCGACCAGCCCCAGCATTTT
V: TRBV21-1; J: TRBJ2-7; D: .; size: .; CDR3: CASSKGQVYEQYF; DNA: TGTGCCAGCAGCAAAGGACAGGTCTACGAGCAGTACTTC
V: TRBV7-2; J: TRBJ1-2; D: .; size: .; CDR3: CASSLAPGNYGYTF; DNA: TGTGCCAGCAGCTTAGCCCCAGGAAACTATGGCTACACCTTC
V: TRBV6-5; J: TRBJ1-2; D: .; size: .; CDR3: CASTAQGFGAGYTF; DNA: TGTGCCAGCACCGCACAGGGCTTCGGTGCTGGCTACACCTTC
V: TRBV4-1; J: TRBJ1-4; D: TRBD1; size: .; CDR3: CASSQYRNQGVHEKLFF; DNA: TGCGCCAGCAGCCAATATCGAAACCAGGGGGTACATGAAAAACTGTTTTTT
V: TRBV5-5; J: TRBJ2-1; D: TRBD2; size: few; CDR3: CASSLGLADYNEQFF; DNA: TGTGCCAGCAGCTTGGGCCTAGCGGACTACAATGAGCAGTTCTTC
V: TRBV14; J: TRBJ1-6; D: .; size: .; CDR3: CASSQIPLSSYNSPLHF; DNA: TGTGCCAGCAGCCAAATACCTCTGAGCTCCTATAATTCACCCCTCCACTTT
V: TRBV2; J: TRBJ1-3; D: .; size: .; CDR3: CASSDAGFGNTIYF; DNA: TGTGCCAGCAGTGATGCAGGCTTTGGAAACACCATATATTTT
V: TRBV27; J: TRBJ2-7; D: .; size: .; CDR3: CASSLSSSRFSYEQYF; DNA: TGTGCCAGCAGTTTATCGTCATCCCGGTTCTCCTACGAGCAGTACTTC
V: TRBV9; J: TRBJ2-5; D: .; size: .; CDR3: CASSVGGETQYF; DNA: TGTGCCAGCAGCGTAGGGGGAGAGACCCAGTACTTC
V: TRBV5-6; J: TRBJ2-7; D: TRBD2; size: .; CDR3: CASSLGLAISYEQYF; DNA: TGTGCCAGCAGCTTGGGACTAGCCATCTCCTACGAGCAGTACTTC
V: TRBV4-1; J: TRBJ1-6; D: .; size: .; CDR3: CASSQVRVGTFSTSPLHF; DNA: TGCGCCAGCAGCCAAGTTCGGGTCGGGACGTTTTCCACGTCACCCCTCCACTTT
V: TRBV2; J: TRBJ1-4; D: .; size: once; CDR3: CASSDNEKLFF; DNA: TGTGCCAGCAGTGATAACGAAAAACTGTTTTTT
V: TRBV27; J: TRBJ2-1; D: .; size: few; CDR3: CASRNDREGQFF; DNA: TGTGCCAGCAGGAATGACAGGGAGGGGCAGTTCTTC
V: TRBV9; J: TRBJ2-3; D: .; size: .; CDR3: CASSVVTDTQYF; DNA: TGTGCCAGCAGCGTAGTGACAGATACGCAGTATTTT
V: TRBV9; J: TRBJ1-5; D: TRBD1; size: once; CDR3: CASSADRVDQPQHF; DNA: TGTGCCAGCAGCGCGGACAGGGTCGATCAGCCCCAGCATTTT
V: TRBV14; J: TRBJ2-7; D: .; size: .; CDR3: CASSVSYEQYF; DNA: TGTGCCAGCTCAGTGTCATACGAGCAGTATTTC
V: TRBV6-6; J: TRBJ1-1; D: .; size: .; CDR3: CASSYQAPNTEAFF; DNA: TGTGCCAGCAGTTACCAGGCTCCGAACACTGAAGCTTTCTTT